The 5 T cell receptor beta chains given below trace back to one sample, sequenced in a study of post-analysis software for immune sequencing data. Regarding the study as a whole: Controls showed lower frequencies than patients for five TRBV segments, and TRBV5-6, TRBV5-1 and TRBV20-1 were among these.

Unique-molecular-identifier-tagged TCR beta cDNA libraries were used. In TCRdb, the PCR reads were re-called with MiXCR into one record per CDR3 protein. The top ten clones hold about 4.5% of a sample with some 890,000 distinct CDR3 sequences, under 70% of them seen once. These receptors have no known antigen. The sequencing sample was made of blood. The source of these receptors is a girl aged 5 to 17 with multiple sclerosis.

This clonotype was picked up one time. The V call is TRBV20-1, the J call TRBJ2-3; a possible D gene is TRBD2 (6 bases). Trimming stripped 4 bases from V and 6 bases from J, with 11 bases between. This CDR3 is built from 12 residues. In germline, CDR1 is DFQATT, CDR2 SNEGSKA (reference sequence). CDR3 residues: CSATAGVDTQYF. CDR3 bases: TGCAGTGCTACAGCGGGCGTCGATACGCAGTATTTT.

This clonotype was found a few times. The chain uses TRBV12-3 or TRBV12-4 and TRBJ2-1, with D possibly being TRBD2 (6 bases). Trimming removed 3 bases at V and 7 bases at J, with 19 bases between. CDR3 length: 16 residues. The CDR3 DNA follows: TGTGCCAGCAGTTTTTCCCTTTTGGGGGGAACGAATGAGCAGTTCTTC. This sequence encodes CASSFSLLGGTNEQFF.

This clonotype was seen a single time. The chain uses TRBV20-1 and TRBJ2-3; TRBD2 matches 15 bases. The ends lost 5 bases at V and 0 bases at J; junction bases unmatched: 12. This CDR3 has 19 residues. The germline CDR1 and CDR2 sequences are DFQATT and SNEGSKA (reference sequence). The chain's CDR3 is CSARDLGLAGGPSTDTQYF. The CDR3 coding sequence is TGCAGTGCTCGCGATCTGGGACTAGCGGGGGGTCCTAGCACAGATACGCAGTATTTT.

This clonotype was counted between two and nine times. This chain connects TRBV29-1 to TRBJ2-3, with a weak D call TRBD1 (6 bases). V dropped 5 bases and J dropped 2 bases, with 11 bases sitting between them. Germline V gene data show CDR1 as SQVTM and CDR2 as ANQGSEA. The CDR3 totals 13 residues. The CDR3 spells CSVPGDNTDTQYF. Written as DNA, the CDR3 is TGCAGCGTTCCCGGGGACAACACAGATACGCAGTATTTT.

V is TRBV29-1 and J is TRBJ2-1, with a weak D call TRBD2 (6 bases). The CDR3 runs 15 residues. Trimming removed 5 bases from V and 6 bases from J, with 20 bases in between. CDR1 SQVTM and CDR2 ANQGSEA come from the germline V gene. Here the CDR3 DNA reads TGCAGCGTTACCCCGGGACTCCTAAAGGGCAATGAGCAGTTCTTC. It specifies CSVTPGLLKGNEQFF.